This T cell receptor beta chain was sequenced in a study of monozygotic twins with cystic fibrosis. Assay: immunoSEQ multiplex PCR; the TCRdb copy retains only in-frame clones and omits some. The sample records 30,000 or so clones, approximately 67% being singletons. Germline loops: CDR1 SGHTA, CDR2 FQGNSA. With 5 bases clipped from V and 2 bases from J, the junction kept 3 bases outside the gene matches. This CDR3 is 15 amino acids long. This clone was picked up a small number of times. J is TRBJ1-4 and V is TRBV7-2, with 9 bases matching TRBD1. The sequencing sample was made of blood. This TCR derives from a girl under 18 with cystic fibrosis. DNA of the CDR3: TGTGCCAGCAGCCCACAGGGGGCGACTAATGAAAAACTGTTTTTT. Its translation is CASSPQGATNEKLFF. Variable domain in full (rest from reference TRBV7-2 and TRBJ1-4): GAGVSQSPSNKVTEKGKDVELRCDPISGHTALYWYRQSLGQGLEFLIYFQGNSAPDKSGLPSDRFSAERTGGSVSTLTIQRTQQEDSAVYLCASSPQGATNEKLFFGSGTQLSVL.